This T cell receptor beta chain was identified during a study of T cell responses to AZD1222 COVID-19 vaccine. Generated by immunoSEQ multiplex PCR, the TCRdb table keeps only in-frame clones and is missing some. The table shows 180,000 or so clones, with around 90% occurring only once. The CDR3 covers 13 residues. The V gene lost 5 bases and the J gene lost 5 bases, with 12 bases spanning the gap. The germline gives CDR1 MNHEY, CDR2 SVGAGI. The receptor was isolated from an adult who received the AZD1222 COVID-19 vaccine. This sequence joins TRBV6-5 and TRBJ2-5; D uncertain. Sequences were derived from peripheral blood, sampled 28 days after the second AZD1222 dose. CDR3 in DNA: TGTGCCAGCAGTCGTGGAATCGGGGAGACCCAGTACTTC. Its protein is CASSRGIGETQYF.